The rows below give T cell receptor beta chains drawn from one sample of a study of shared clonotypes between healthy human individuals. Repertoires were generated with immunoSEQ multiplex PCR, while TCRdb's copy carries only in-frame clones and drops some. The sample includes about 2.5 million clones, roughly 92% of them seen just once. The specimen was naive CD4+ T cells from PBMCs. The receptors come from a man in his late teens or twenties in good health. Some clones in this sample may be carry-over from other donors' samples. Each CDR3 is given with its conserved first and last residue. D genes are given only for firm matches.

V gene: TRBV6-6
D gene: TRBD1
CDR3 protein: CASSYSRTGGREQYF

V gene: TRBV9
D gene: -
CDR3 protein: CASSVDPRGNTIYF

V gene: TRBV7-9
D gene: -
CDR3 protein: CASTSRGSYEQYF

V gene: TRBV7-9
D gene: -
CDR3 protein: CASSFLEGPLNTEAFF

V gene: TRBV28
D gene: -
CDR3 protein: CASSVPVGGAGGYTF

V gene: TRBV7-9
D gene: -
CDR3 protein: CASSRLSGHNTGELFF

V gene: TRBV28
D gene: TRBD1
CDR3 protein: CASRETGGSYEQYF

V gene: TRBV19
D gene: TRBD2
CDR3 protein: CASSRTSGIYNEQFF

V gene: TRBV9
D gene: TRBD2
CDR3 protein: CASSAAGFPSYNEQFF

V gene: TRBV5-1
D gene: TRBD1
CDR3 protein: CASSPGQGSYEQYF

V gene: TRBV15
D gene: -
CDR3 protein: CATSRSRTYYEQYF

V gene: TRBV5-5
D gene: -
CDR3 protein: CASSPWAGRGTQYF

V gene: TRBV9
D gene: -
CDR3 protein: CASSPDGGTDTQYF

V gene: TRBV27
D gene: TRBD2
CDR3 protein: CASSVAWSGTLYEQYF

V gene: TRBV27
D gene: -
CDR3 protein: CASSLIWRVAEEQYF

V gene: TRBV7-9
D gene: -
CDR3 protein: CASSYRSENTDTQYF

V gene: TRBV23-1
D gene: -
CDR3 protein: CASSPPRRLNTGELFF

V gene: TRBV5-1
D gene: TRBD2
CDR3 protein: CASTNLLNVLAGLDTQYF

V gene: TRBV25-1
D gene: TRBD2
CDR3 protein: CASRREGGETQYF

V gene: TRBV28
D gene: -
CDR3 protein: CASSFLGQDNQPQHF

V gene: TRBV28
D gene: -
CDR3 protein: CASSPRMNSGNTIYF

V gene: TRBV5-1
D gene: TRBD2
CDR3 protein: CASSFGLAGGSTDTQYF

V gene: TRBV7-2
D gene: -
CDR3 protein: CASSLVGSGYTF

V gene: TRBV28
D gene: -
CDR3 protein: CASSHQGVNLEQFF

V gene: TRBV15
D gene: -
CDR3 protein: CATSRDQDRIYF

V gene: TRBV7-8
D gene: -
CDR3 protein: CATLGAAGANVLTF

V gene: TRBV27
D gene: -
CDR3 protein: CASSPRVGTEAFF

V gene: TRBV4-2
D gene: TRBD1
CDR3 protein: CASSREQGISNTGELFF

V gene: TRBV5-6
D gene: TRBD1
CDR3 protein: CASSWADRPYEQYF

V gene: TRBV7-3
D gene: -
CDR3 protein: CASSSPWRGGYTF

V gene: TRBV7-6
D gene: TRBD1
CDR3 protein: CASSLRGGRDEQYF

V gene: TRBV7-3
D gene: -
CDR3 protein: CASSLSRDGANVLTF

V gene: TRBV28
D gene: -
CDR3 protein: CASSAVGEQFF